These 22 T cell receptor beta chains originate from one sample sequenced in a study of shared clonotypes between healthy human individuals. TCRdb keeps only in-frame clones here, not all; method: immunoSEQ multiplex PCR. Among 90,000 to 130,000 clones listed, over 65% were seen once. What was sequenced was memory CD8+ T cells sorted from blood. The subset: CD45RO+ cells pooled with CCR7-negative TemRA cells. Receptors were obtained from a woman aged 30 to 39 in good health.

This clone was observed at least ten times. The CDR3 DNA follows: TGTGCCAGCAGCTTGGGGCAGGTTCAAGCTTTCTTT. Translating it yields CASSLGQVQAFF. The rearrangement links TRBV11-1 to TRBJ1-1; possible D gene TRBD1, 5 bases. Germline assignment: CDR1 SGHAT and CDR2 FQDESV (reference sequence). This CDR3 is 12 amino acids long. Trimming took 3 bases from V and 9 from J, leaving 11 bases between them.

The rearrangement uses TRBV5-6 and TRBJ1-2, with D hard to call. Per the germline V gene, CDR1 is SGHDT and CDR2 is YYEEEE. V was clipped by 2 bases and J by 2 bases, with 7 bases between them. The CDR3 is 13 amino acids. DNA of the CDR3: TGTGCCAGCAGCTTTGGTGAAAACTATGGCTACACCTTC. Encoded protein: CASSFGENYGYTF.

This rearrangement joins TRBV5-6 to TRBJ2-3; D is undetermined. The V and J ends lost 0 bases and 2 bases respectively, with 4 bases between them. Per germline, CDR1 SGHDT and CDR2 YYEEEE. There are 13 residues in the CDR3. The CDR3 region is CASSLANTDTQYF. DNA of the CDR3: TGTGCCAGCAGCTTGGCTAACACAGATACGCAGTATTTT.

The gene calls are TRBV19 and TRBJ2-5, with 7 bases matching TRBD1. The J call may be faulty, since TRBJ2-7 better matches the DNA end. CDR1 is LNHDA, CDR2 SQIVND, per germline (reference sequence). The CDR3 spans 14 residues. CDR3 nucleotides: TGTGCCAGTAGTGGCTGGGACAGTTCCTACGAGCAGTACTTC. This encodes CASSGWDSSYEQYF.

With regard to this clone: A far larger clone is just one base off, so this is likely a read error. The same CDR3 arises from other DNA sequences in this sample as well. The chain employs TRBV4-2 and TRBJ2-7; 11 bases match TRBD2. The germline CDR1 and CDR2 sequences are LGHNA and YNFKEQ. Germline trimming cut 1 base from V and 1 base from J; bases unmatched to any gene: 0. The CDR3 is made up of 15 amino acids. CDR3 bases: TGTGCCAGCAGCCAAGGACTAGCGGGATCCTACGAGCAGTACTTC. Its protein is CASSQGLAGSYEQYF.

The chain has TRBV28 and TRBJ1-5; D possibly corresponds to TRBD1 (5 bases). Trimming cost V 1 base and J 3 bases, with 16 bases left between them. The length of the CDR3 is 17 residues. The V gene's germline CDR1 is MDHEN and CDR2 SYDVKM. CDR3 sequence (DNA): TGTGCCAGCAGTTTATATGGGGGGGGTAACCCCAATCAGCCCCAGCATTTT. This codes for CASSLYGGGNPNQPQHF. The variable domain in full, with the rest retrieved from reference TRBV28 and TRBJ1-5, is DVKVTQSSRYLVKRTGEKVFLECVQDMDHENMFWYRQDPGLGLRLIYFSYDVKMKEKGDIPEGYSVSREKKERFSLILESASTNQTSMYLCASSLYGGGNPNQPQHFGDGTRLSIL.

In DNA form, the CDR3 reads TGTGCCAGCAGCCACCGGACAGTCTATGGCTACACCTTC. This encodes CASSHRTVYGYTF. The chain carries TRBV14 and TRBJ1-2; maybe TRBD1 (6 bases). In germline, CDR1 is SGHDN, CDR2 FVKESK. Trimming stripped 3 bases from V and 4 bases from J, with 9 bases between. The CDR3 totals 13 residues.

This clone has more than one count but fewer than ten. Additional DNA sequences in this sample encode the identical CDR3. The CDR3 nucleotides read TGCGCCAGCAGCCAAGTGGCAGGGGATCAAGAGACCCAGTACTTC. Translated: CASSQVAGDQETQYF. This chain links TRBV4-1 with TRBJ2-5; D may be TRBD1 (6 bases). Germline CDR1 is MGHRA and CDR2 is YSYEKL. The CDR3 totals 15 residues. The V and J ends lost 1 base and 2 bases respectively, with 11 bases between them.

This clone was counted a single time. The chain is built from TRBV2 and TRBJ1-5; TRBD1 matches at 7 bases. The CDR3 has 16 residues. Germline trimming cut 6 bases from V and 0 bases from J; bases unmatched to any gene: 8. The germline CDR1 and CDR2 sequences are SNHLY and FYNNEI. In DNA form, the CDR3 reads TGTGCCAGCAGGGCGGACAGGTCAAATAGCAATCAGCCCCAGCATTTT. The encoded protein is CASRADRSNSNQPQHF.

The V call is TRBV9, the J call TRBJ2-1, with D perhaps being TRBD1 or TRBD2 (5 bases each). Germline V gene data show CDR1 as SGDLS and CDR2 as YYNGEE. V lost 0 bases and J 6 bases, leaving 13 bases between the germline ends. CDR3 length: 15 residues. The CDR3 DNA follows: TGTGCCAGCAGCGTAGCTTGGGGGAAAGGCAATGAGCAGTTCTTC. Its protein is CASSVAWGKGNEQFF.

The genes are TRBV6-4 and TRBJ2-1; 7 bases are a match to TRBD2. Trimming took 2 bases from V and 1 from J; bases not matched to a gene: 2. CDR1 is MRHNA and CDR2 is SNTAGT in the germline V gene. The CDR3 consists of 15 residues. CDR3 loop: CASSDQAGSYNEQFF. CDR3 bases: TGTGCCAGCAGTGACCAAGCGGGGTCCTACAATGAGCAGTTCTTC.

This rearrangement joins TRBV6-1 to TRBJ2-4, with D hard to call. Trimming left V 2 bases short and J 4 bases short, with 9 bases between. CDR1 and CDR2 (germline): MNHNS, SASEGT. This CDR3 region has 14 residues. Here the CDR3 DNA reads TGTGCCAGCAGTGAAATGGCTGATAAAAACATTCAGTACTTC. Amino acids: CASSEMADKNIQYF.

The chain uses TRBV6-4 and TRBJ2-3, with 14 bases fitting TRBD2. CDR1 MRHNA and CDR2 SNTAGT come from the germline V gene. V lost 5 bases, J lost 3 bases, and 1 base stayed unmatched. The CDR3 runs to 15 residues. CDR3 amino acids: CASSRLAGGTDTQYF. The DNA for the CDR3 is TGTGCCAGCAGTCGACTAGCGGGGGGGACAGATACGCAGTATTTT.

V gene TRBV4-1 combines with J gene TRBJ1-5; TRBD1 might be the D (5 bases). Germline assignment: CDR1 MGHRA and CDR2 YSYEKL. The CDR3 length is 15 residues. V gave up 0 bases and J gave up 4 bases, with 10 bases separating them. The CDR3 is CASSQDSGLNQPQHF. CDR3 bases: TGCGCCAGCAGCCAAGATTCAGGGTTGAATCAGCCCCAGCATTTT.

The V gene is TRBV30, the J gene TRBJ2-2; maybe TRBD2 (5 bases). CDR1 GTSNPN and CDR2 SVGIG come from the germline V gene (reference sequence). The CDR3 is made up of 14 amino acids. V was cut by 0 bases and J by 4 bases, with 9 bases left in between. The CDR3 is CAWSVRAGTGELFF. The DNA of the CDR3 is TGTGCCTGGAGTGTACGGGCGGGCACCGGGGAGCTGTTTTTT.

V is TRBV6-5 and J is TRBJ2-1, with D possibly being TRBD2 (5 bases). CDR1 is MNHEY, CDR2 SVGAGI, per germline. Trimming left V 5 bases short and J 4 bases short, with 15 bases between. CDR3 length: 15 residues. CDR3 sequence (DNA): TGTGCCAGCAGTCGGACTCTCCTGGGTTACAATGAGCAGTTCTTC. Residues: CASSRTLLGYNEQFF.

J is TRBJ2-7 and V is TRBV2, with unresolved D. Trimming pared 4 bases from V and 4 bases from J, leaving 11 bases between. This CDR3 is built from 13 residues. Germline CDR1 SNHLY, CDR2 FYNNEI. CDR3 amino acids: CASSGPTPYEQYF. CDR3 sequence (DNA): TGTGCCAGCAGTGGCCCGACACCGTACGAGCAGTACTTC.

The CDR3 nucleotides read TGTGCCAGCAGCTTCGGACAGGGATACACTGAAGCTTTCTTT. This encodes CASSFGQGYTEAFF. The rearrangement links TRBV11-1 to TRBJ1-1, with TRBD1 matching 8 bases. V was pared by 3 bases and J by 3 bases, with 3 bases of the junction left unmatched. The V gene's germline CDR1 is SGHAT and CDR2 FQDESV (reference sequence). This CDR3 comprises 14 residues.

As DNA, the CDR3 is TGTGCCAGCAGCTTAGGTCAGGGGTCGGATGAAAAACTGTTTTTT. Translation gives CASSLGQGSDEKLFF. This rearrangement joins TRBV7-6 to TRBJ1-4, with a possible D match to TRBD1 (6 bases). V gave up 1 base and J gave up 6 bases, with 12 bases separating them. CDR3 size: 15 residues. Germline V CDR1 and CDR2: SGHVS, FNYEAQ.

The V call is TRBV2, the J call TRBJ2-7, with 10 bases fitting TRBD2. From germline, CDR1 is SNHLY and CDR2 FYNNEI. V trimming: 6 bases; J trimming: 7 bases; junction bases outside the gene matches: 9. The CDR3 loop spans 14 amino acids. The CDR3 reads CASRLTTSGVEQYF. In DNA, the CDR3 is TGTGCCAGCAGACTCACCACTAGCGGGGTGGAGCAGTACTTC. Full variable domain (remainder filled in from reference TRBV2 and TRBJ2-7): EPEVTQTPSHQVTQMGQEVILRCVPISNHLYFYWYRQILGQKVEFLVSFYNNEISEKSEIFDDQFSVERPDGSNFTLKIRSTKLEDSAMYFCASRLTTSGVEQYFGPGTRLTVT.

The chain uses TRBV11-2 and TRBJ2-7; 9 bases are a match to TRBD2. Germline V gene data show CDR1 as SGHAT and CDR2 as FQNNGV. The CDR3 has 15 residues. With V trimmed by 0 bases and J by 2 bases, 2 bases remained unmatched. The CDR3, as DNA: TGTGCCAGCAGCTTAGAACCTAGCGGGACCTACGAGCAGTACTTC. Translating gives CASSLEPSGTYEQYF.

This clone showed up just a few times. The chain employs TRBV2 and TRBJ2-7; 8 bases map to TRBD1. The CDR3 runs to 14 residues. Germline V gene lookup returns CDR1 SNHLY and CDR2 FYNNEI. V was pared by 1 base and J by 4 bases, with 3 bases of the junction left unmatched. CDR3 in amino acids: CASSEGRGLYEQYF. The CDR3 bases are TGTGCCAGCAGTGAAGGCAGGGGGCTTTACGAGCAGTACTTC.